Listed below are T cell receptor beta chains from one sample, sequenced in a study of T cell responses to AZD1222 COVID-19 vaccine. Libraries were prepared by immunoSEQ multiplex PCR; TCRdb keeps only in-frame clonotypes and omits some of them. The sample shows about 140,000 clones, 91% of them seen only once. The sample was peripheral blood, taken 28 days after the second dose of the MenACWY control vaccine. Receptor source: an adult who received the MenACWY meningococcal vaccine as a control. Each CDR3 is given with its conserved first and last residue. D genes are given only for firm matches. Clone size is shown for a subset of rows, as once, few, many or a class of expanded clone.

V gene: TRBV6-5; clone size: -; D gene: TRBD1; J gene: TRBJ2-7; CDR3 protein: CASRTRDRGPYEQYF; CDR3 DNA: TGTGCCAGCAGAACCCGGGACAGGGGTCCCTACGAGCAGTACTTC
V gene: TRBV6-6; clone size: -; D gene: -; J gene: TRBJ1-6; CDR3 protein: CASSPLSTRDSLPLHF; CDR3 DNA: TGTGCCAGCAGTCCGCTCAGCACCCGAGACAGTTTGCCCCTCCACTTT
V gene: TRBV10-3; clone size: -; D gene: -; J gene: TRBJ2-2; CDR3 protein: CAISGANSMAGELFF; CDR3 DNA: TGTGCCATCAGTGGGGCCAACTCGATGGCCGGGGAGCTGTTTTTT
V gene: TRBV3-1/TRBV3-2; clone size: -; D gene: -; J gene: TRBJ2-5; CDR3 protein: CASSQVLAGGLGETQYF; CDR3 DNA: TGTGCCAGCAGCCAAGTTCTTGCGGGTGGTTTAGGGGAGACCCAGTACTTC
V gene: TRBV29-1; clone size: -; D gene: TRBD2; J gene: TRBJ2-5; CDR3 protein: CSVAGLAGGGETQYF; CDR3 DNA: TGCAGCGTTGCGGGACTAGCGGGAGGGGGGGAGACCCAGTACTTC
V gene: TRBV5-1; clone size: -; D gene: TRBD1; J gene: TRBJ2-1; CDR3 protein: CASSNRGPVNEQFF; CDR3 DNA: TGCGCCAGCAGCAACAGGGGGCCAGTTAATGAGCAGTTCTTC
V gene: TRBV18; clone size: -; D gene: -; J gene: TRBJ2-2; CDR3 protein: CASSPRSTNTGELFF; CDR3 DNA: TGTGCCAGCTCACCACGCAGTACGAACACCGGGGAGCTGTTTTTT
V gene: TRBV10-3; clone size: -; D gene: -; J gene: TRBJ2-3; CDR3 protein: CAISESQAPSTDTQYF; CDR3 DNA: TGTGCCATCAGTGAGTCGCAAGCGCCTAGCACAGATACGCAGTATTTT
V gene: TRBV5-1; clone size: -; D gene: -; J gene: TRBJ1-1; CDR3 protein: CASSPSGKMNTEAFF; CDR3 DNA: TGCGCCAGCAGCCCGTCGGGCAAAATGAACACTGAAGCTTTCTTT
V gene: TRBV6-2/TRBV6-3; clone size: -; D gene: -; J gene: TRBJ2-2; CDR3 protein: CASSAGAYTGELFF; CDR3 DNA: TGTGCCAGCAGCGCAGGGGCTTACACCGGGGAGCTGTTTTTT
V gene: TRBV30; clone size: -; D gene: -; J gene: TRBJ1-1; CDR3 protein: CAWTQGQNTEAFF; CDR3 DNA: TGTGCCTGGACCCAGGGGCAGAACACTGAAGCTTTCTTT
V gene: TRBV7-2; clone size: -; D gene: TRBD1; J gene: TRBJ2-3; CDR3 protein: CASRTGTGVLDTQYF; CDR3 DNA: TGTGCCAGCAGAACCGGGACAGGGGTGTTAGATACGCAGTATTTT
V gene: TRBV24-1; clone size: -; D gene: -; J gene: TRBJ2-2; CDR3 protein: CATSVAGAGGELFF; CDR3 DNA: TGTGCCACCAGTGTGGCGGGGGCCGGCGGGGAGCTGTTTTTT
V gene: TRBV6-2/TRBV6-3; clone size: -; D gene: TRBD1; J gene: TRBJ1-1; CDR3 protein: CASSRQGAHTEAFF; CDR3 DNA: TGTGCCAGCAGTAGACAGGGGGCGCACACTGAAGCTTTCTTT
V gene: TRBV6-1; clone size: -; D gene: -; J gene: TRBJ1-3; CDR3 protein: CASSGTRRTHSGNTIYF; CDR3 DNA: TGTGCCAGCAGTGGGACCCGCCGCACCCACTCTGGAAACACCATATATTTT
V gene: TRBV27; clone size: -; D gene: -; J gene: TRBJ2-5; CDR3 protein: CASAIGETQYF; CDR3 DNA: TGTGCCAGCGCCATCGGAGAGACCCAGTACTTC
V gene: TRBV28; clone size: -; D gene: -; J gene: TRBJ2-3; CDR3 protein: CASSLGGRTDTQYF; CDR3 DNA: TGTGCCAGCAGCCTAGGGGGTAGGACAGATACGCAGTATTTT
V gene: TRBV2; clone size: -; D gene: TRBD2; J gene: TRBJ2-5; CDR3 protein: CASIGTSVQETQYF; CDR3 DNA: TGTGCCAGCATTGGGACTAGCGTCCAAGAGACCCAGTACTTC
V gene: TRBV28; clone size: -; D gene: -; J gene: TRBJ1-5; CDR3 protein: CASSLRGSGGNQPQHF; CDR3 DNA: TGTGCCAGCAGTTTGCGGGGGAGTGGGGGCAATCAGCCCCAGCATTTT
V gene: TRBV28; clone size: -; D gene: -; J gene: TRBJ1-2; CDR3 protein: CATFPGQNNYGYTF; CDR3 DNA: TGTGCCACCTTCCCGGGACAAAATAACTATGGCTACACCTTC
V gene: TRBV11-3; clone size: once; D gene: TRBD2; J gene: TRBJ2-3; CDR3 protein: CASSYSGAGSSHTQYF; CDR3 DNA: TGTGCCAGCAGCTACAGCGGGGCGGGCAGTTCCCATACGCAGTATTTT
V gene: TRBV11-1; clone size: -; D gene: -; J gene: TRBJ2-5; CDR3 protein: CASSLGQELETQYF; CDR3 DNA: TGTGCCAGCAGCTTAGGACAGGAGTTGGAGACTCAGTACTTC
V gene: TRBV29-1; clone size: few; D gene: TRBD1; J gene: TRBJ1-1; CDR3 protein: CSVQGAEGTEAFF; CDR3 DNA: TGCAGCGTCCAGGGGGCCGAGGGGACTGAAGCTTTCTTT
V gene: TRBV19; clone size: once; D gene: -; J gene: TRBJ1-2; CDR3 protein: CASSIRRSANSYGYTF; CDR3 DNA: TGTGCCAGTAGTATAAGGCGAAGCGCAAACTCATATGGCTACACCTTC
V gene: TRBV7-9; clone size: -; D gene: TRBD1; J gene: TRBJ2-7; CDR3 protein: CASSPTGDEQYF; CDR3 DNA: TGTGCCAGCAGCCCGACAGGGGACGAGCAGTACTTC
V gene: TRBV3-1/TRBV3-2; clone size: -; D gene: -; J gene: TRBJ2-7; CDR3 protein: CASSQGNSYEQYF; CDR3 DNA: TGTGCCAGCAGCCAAGGTAACTCCTACGAGCAGTACTTC
V gene: TRBV6-5; clone size: -; D gene: TRBD2; J gene: TRBJ2-5; CDR3 protein: CASSPGTSAKETQYF; CDR3 DNA: TGTGCCAGCAGTCCCGGGACTAGCGCGAAAGAGACCCAGTACTTC
V gene: TRBV4-2; clone size: -; D gene: -; J gene: TRBJ2-6; CDR3 protein: CASSQRAHSGANVLTF; CDR3 DNA: TGTGCCAGCAGCCAACGGGCGCACTCTGGGGCCAACGTCCTGACTTTC
V gene: TRBV5-1; clone size: -; D gene: TRBD2; J gene: TRBJ2-7; CDR3 protein: CASSPSGSVSWNEQYF; CDR3 DNA: TGCGCCAGCAGCCCGAGCGGGAGTGTAAGTTGGAACGAGCAGTACTTC
V gene: TRBV7-9; clone size: -; D gene: -; J gene: TRBJ2-3; CDR3 protein: CASRRVKTTGRQSDTQYF; CDR3 DNA: TGTGCCAGCCGGCGGGTCAAAACGACAGGCCGGCAGTCAGATACGCAGTATTTT
V gene: TRBV7-2; clone size: -; D gene: -; J gene: TRBJ1-5; CDR3 protein: CASSPGQGGNQPQHF; CDR3 DNA: TGTGCCAGCAGCCCAGGTCAGGGTGGCAATCAGCCCCAGCATTTT
V gene: TRBV7-2; clone size: -; D gene: -; J gene: TRBJ1-3; CDR3 protein: CASSQGGKVAGNTIYF; CDR3 DNA: TGTGCCAGCAGCCAAGGGGGGAAGGTGGCTGGAAACACCATATATTTT
V gene: TRBV9; clone size: -; D gene: -; J gene: TRBJ1-2; CDR3 protein: CASSVKDTYGYTF; CDR3 DNA: TGTGCCAGCAGCGTCAAGGACACTTATGGCTACACCTTC
V gene: TRBV7-2; clone size: -; D gene: TRBD2; J gene: TRBJ2-1; CDR3 protein: CASSSHGAGVGNEQFF; CDR3 DNA: TGTGCCAGCAGCTCCCATGGAGCGGGAGTAGGGAATGAGCAGTTCTTC
V gene: TRBV7-2; clone size: -; D gene: TRBD1; J gene: TRBJ1-2; CDR3 protein: CASSYEGQGAGYTF; CDR3 DNA: TGTGCCAGCAGCTACGAAGGACAGGGGGCCGGCTACACCTTC
V gene: TRBV28; clone size: -; D gene: -; J gene: TRBJ1-4; CDR3 protein: CASTQGSTNEKLFF; CDR3 DNA: TGTGCCAGCACCCAGGGGTCAACTAATGAAAAACTGTTTTTT
V gene: TRBV28; clone size: -; D gene: -; J gene: TRBJ2-1; CDR3 protein: CASSPQVAGNEQFF; CDR3 DNA: TGTGCCAGCAGCCCACAGGTGGCGGGCAATGAGCAGTTCTTC
V gene: TRBV6-5; clone size: -; D gene: -; J gene: TRBJ1-3; CDR3 protein: CASTRTANSGNTIYF; CDR3 DNA: TGTGCCAGCACTAGGACAGCTAACTCTGGAAACACCATATATTTT
V gene: TRBV7-2; clone size: -; D gene: -; J gene: TRBJ2-7; CDR3 protein: CASSGRQASSYEQYF; CDR3 DNA: TGTGCCAGCAGCGGAAGACAGGCCTCCTCCTACGAGCAGTACTTC
V gene: TRBV7-9; clone size: -; D gene: TRBD2; J gene: TRBJ2-3; CDR3 protein: CTRTSGGVKDTQYF; CDR3 DNA: TGTACCCGGACTTCGGGGGGGGTTAAAGATACGCAGTATTTT